This T cell receptor (beta chain) comes out of a study of tumor-infiltrating lymphocytes in primary liver carcinoma. In germline, CDR1 is SGHKS, CDR2 YYEKEE (reference sequence). The CDR3 loop spans 14 amino acids. Turning to this clonotype: Mismatch with germline at one junction end may stem from a read error.

Starting from approximately 0.45 ug of total RNA, TCR beta cDNA was produced with a primer in the constant region. It was through three nested multiplex PCR rounds of slightly modified ARM-PCR that TCR beta libraries arose. Forward primers for TRBV1-TRBV30 and a C-beta reverse primer served the first two PCR rounds, at around 9 cycles each. TCRdb ran MiXCR on the multiplex PCR reads and lists one entry per CDR3 protein. The table lists about 64,000 distinct CDR3 sequences, around 69% of them singletons. The study co-extracted DNA and RNA from about 19-30 mg of unsorted bulk tissue. Viable tumor cells exceeded 90% in all tumor samples.

V and J are TRBV5-5 and TRBJ2-4; TRBD2 matches at 7 bases. Material: liver tumor tissue from sampling region 4. Subset specified: tumor region T4, right-lateral pole. The receptor was isolated from a man aged 35 to 55 with primary liver carcinoma and hepatitis B virus infection. CDR3 residues: CASSLRTSGNIKYF. Written as DNA, the CDR3 is TGTGCCAGCAGCTTAAGGACTAGTGGGAACATTAAGTACTTC.